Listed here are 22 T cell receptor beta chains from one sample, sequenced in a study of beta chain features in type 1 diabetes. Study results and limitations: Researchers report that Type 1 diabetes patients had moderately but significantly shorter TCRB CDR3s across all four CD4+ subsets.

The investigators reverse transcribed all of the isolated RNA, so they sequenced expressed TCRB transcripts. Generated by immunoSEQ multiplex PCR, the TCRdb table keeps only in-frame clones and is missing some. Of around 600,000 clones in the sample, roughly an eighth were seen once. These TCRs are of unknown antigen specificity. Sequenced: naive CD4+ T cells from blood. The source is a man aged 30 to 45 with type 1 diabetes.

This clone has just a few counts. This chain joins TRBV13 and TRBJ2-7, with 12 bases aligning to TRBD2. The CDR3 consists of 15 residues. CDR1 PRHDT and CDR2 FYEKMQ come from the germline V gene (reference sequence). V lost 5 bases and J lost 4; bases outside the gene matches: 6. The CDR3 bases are TGTGCCAGCAGCCCAAGGACTAGCGGGGCGTACGAGCAGTACTTC. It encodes CASSPRTSGAYEQYF.

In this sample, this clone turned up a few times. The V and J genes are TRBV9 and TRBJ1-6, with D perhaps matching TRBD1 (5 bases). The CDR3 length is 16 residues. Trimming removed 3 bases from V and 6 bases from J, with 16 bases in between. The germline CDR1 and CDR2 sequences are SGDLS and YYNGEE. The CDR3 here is CASSGAPPGTNSPLHF. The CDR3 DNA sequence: TGTGCCAGCAGCGGAGCACCCCCTGGGACTAATTCACCCCTCCACTTT.

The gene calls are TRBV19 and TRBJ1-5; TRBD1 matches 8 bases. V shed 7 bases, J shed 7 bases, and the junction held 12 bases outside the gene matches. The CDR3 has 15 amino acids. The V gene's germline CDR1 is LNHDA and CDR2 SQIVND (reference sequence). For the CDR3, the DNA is TGTGCCAGTATCGCGACAGGGGCATTGAGGCAGCCCCAGCATTTT. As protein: CASIATGALRQPQHF.

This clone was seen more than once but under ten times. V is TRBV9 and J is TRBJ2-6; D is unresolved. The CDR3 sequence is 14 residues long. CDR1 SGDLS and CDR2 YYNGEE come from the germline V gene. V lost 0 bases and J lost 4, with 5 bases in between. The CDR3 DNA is TGTGCCAGCAGCGTAGTAGCCGGGGCCAACGTCCTGACTTTC. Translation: CASSVVAGANVLTF.

The CDR3 nucleotides are TGTGCCAGCAGCCACCCAGGGGACAGGGGCAACACCATATATTTT. Amino acid sequence: CASSHPGDRGNTIYF. The rearrangement links TRBV4-2 to TRBJ1-3; 10 bases fit TRBD1. With V trimmed by 3 bases and J by 7 bases, 6 bases remained unmatched. The CDR3 runs 15 residues. The germline V gene encodes CDR1 LGHNA and CDR2 YNFKEQ.

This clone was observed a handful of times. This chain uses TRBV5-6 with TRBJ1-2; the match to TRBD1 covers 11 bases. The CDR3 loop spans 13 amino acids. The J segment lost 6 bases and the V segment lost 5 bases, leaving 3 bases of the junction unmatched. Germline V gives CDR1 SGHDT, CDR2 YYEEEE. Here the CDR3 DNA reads TGTGCCAGCAGACAGGACAGGGGGCATGGCTACACCTTC. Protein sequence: CASRQDRGHGYTF. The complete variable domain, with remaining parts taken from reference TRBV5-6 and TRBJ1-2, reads DAGVTQSPTHLIKTRGQQVTLRCSPKSGHDTVSWYQQALGQGPQFIFQYYEEEERQRGNFPDRFSGHQFPNYSSELNVNALLLGDSALYLCASRQDRGHGYTFGSGTRLTVV.

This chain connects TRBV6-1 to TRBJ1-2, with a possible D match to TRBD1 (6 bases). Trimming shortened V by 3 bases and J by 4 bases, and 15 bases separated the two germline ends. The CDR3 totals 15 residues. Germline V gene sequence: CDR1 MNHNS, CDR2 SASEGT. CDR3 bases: TGTGCCAGCAGTGACGGACAGTCCGTTAGCTATGGCTACACCTTC. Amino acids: CASSDGQSVSYGYTF.

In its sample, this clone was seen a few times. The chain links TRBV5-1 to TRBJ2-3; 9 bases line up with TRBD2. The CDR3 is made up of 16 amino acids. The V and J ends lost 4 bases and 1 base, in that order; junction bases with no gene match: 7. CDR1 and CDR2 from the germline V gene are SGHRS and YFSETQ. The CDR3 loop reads CASSGGTSWGTDTQYF. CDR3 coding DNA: TGCGCCAGCAGCGGGGGGACTAGCTGGGGCACAGATACGCAGTATTTT.

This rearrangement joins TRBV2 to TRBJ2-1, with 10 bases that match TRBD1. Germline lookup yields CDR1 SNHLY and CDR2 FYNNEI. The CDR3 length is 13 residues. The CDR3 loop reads CGTGTGEYNEQFF. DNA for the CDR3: TGTGGGACCGGGACAGGGGAATACAATGAGCAGTTCTTC.

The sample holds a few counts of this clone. The CDR3 is CASSPPGSIETQYF. CDR3 DNA: TGTGCCAGCTCACCACCGGGGAGTATAGAGACCCAGTACTTC. V usage is TRBV18 and J usage is TRBJ2-5; D might be TRBD2 (5 bases). In germline, CDR1 is KGHSH, CDR2 LQKENI. This CDR3 has 14 residues. Trimming shortened V by 0 bases and J by 4 bases, and 9 bases separated the two germline ends.

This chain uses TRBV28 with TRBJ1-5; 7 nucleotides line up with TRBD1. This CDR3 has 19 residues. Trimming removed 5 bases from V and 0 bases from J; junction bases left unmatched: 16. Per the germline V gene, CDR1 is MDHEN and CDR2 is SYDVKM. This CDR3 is CASSAITGQDTYSNQPQHF. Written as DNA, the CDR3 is TGTGCCAGCAGTGCAATTACCGGACAGGACACTTATAGCAATCAGCCCCAGCATTTT.

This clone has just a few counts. The CDR3 nucleotides read TGTGCCACCCTCGGGACAGGGGAATATGGCTACACCTTC. It codes for CATLGTGEYGYTF. This chain links TRBV10-3 with TRBJ1-2; 10 nucleotides line up with TRBD1. The junction had 7 bases not matched to a gene; V was cut back by 10 bases and J by 5 bases. The CDR3 is made up of 13 amino acids. The germline gives CDR1 ENHRY, CDR2 SYGVKD.

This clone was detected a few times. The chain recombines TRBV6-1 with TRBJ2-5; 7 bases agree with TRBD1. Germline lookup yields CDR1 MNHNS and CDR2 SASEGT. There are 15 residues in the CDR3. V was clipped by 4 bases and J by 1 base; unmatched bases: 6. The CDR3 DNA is TGTGCCAGCAGTGGGCAGACAGGGTCCCAAGAGACCCAGTACTTC. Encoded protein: CASSGQTGSQETQYF.

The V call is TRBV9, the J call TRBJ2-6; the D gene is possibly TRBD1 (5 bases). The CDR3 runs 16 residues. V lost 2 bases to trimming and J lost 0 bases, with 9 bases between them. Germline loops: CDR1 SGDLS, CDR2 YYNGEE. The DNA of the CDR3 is TGTGCCAGCAGCGTCCCCGGACACTCTGGGGCCAACGTCCTGACTTTC. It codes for CASSVPGHSGANVLTF.

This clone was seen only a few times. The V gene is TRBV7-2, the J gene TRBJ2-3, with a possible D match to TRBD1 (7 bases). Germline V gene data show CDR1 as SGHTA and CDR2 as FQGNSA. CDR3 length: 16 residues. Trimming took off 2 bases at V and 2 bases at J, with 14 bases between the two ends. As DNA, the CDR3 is TGTGCCAGCAGCTTAAACGCAGGGGGGAACACAGATACGCAGTATTTT. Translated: CASSLNAGGNTDTQYF. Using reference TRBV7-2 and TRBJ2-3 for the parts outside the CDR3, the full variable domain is GAGVSQSPSNKVTEKGKDVELRCDPISGHTALYWYRQSLGQGLEFLIYFQGNSAPDKSGLPSDRFSAERTGGSVSTLTIQRTQQEDSAVYLCASSLNAGGNTDTQYFGPGTRLTVL.

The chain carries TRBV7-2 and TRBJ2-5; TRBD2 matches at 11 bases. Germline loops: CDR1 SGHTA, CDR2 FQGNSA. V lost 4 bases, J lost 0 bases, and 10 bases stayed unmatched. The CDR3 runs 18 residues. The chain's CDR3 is CASSSPRPSGGNQETQYF. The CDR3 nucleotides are TGTGCCAGCAGCTCGCCGCGCCCTAGCGGGGGGAACCAAGAGACCCAGTACTTC.

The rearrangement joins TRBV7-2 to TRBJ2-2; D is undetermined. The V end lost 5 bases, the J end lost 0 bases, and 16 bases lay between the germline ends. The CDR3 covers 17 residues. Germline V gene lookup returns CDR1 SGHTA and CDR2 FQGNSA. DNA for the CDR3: TGTGCCAGCAGCCTTGATACGATGGCTGCGAACACCGGGGAGCTGTTTTTT. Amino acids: CASSLDTMAANTGELFF.

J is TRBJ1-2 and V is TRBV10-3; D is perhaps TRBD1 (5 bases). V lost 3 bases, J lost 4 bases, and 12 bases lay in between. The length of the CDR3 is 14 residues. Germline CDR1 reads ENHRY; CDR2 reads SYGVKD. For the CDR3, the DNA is TGTGCCATCAGTGAAGCACAGGCGAGCTATGGCTACACCTTC. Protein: CAISEAQASYGYTF.

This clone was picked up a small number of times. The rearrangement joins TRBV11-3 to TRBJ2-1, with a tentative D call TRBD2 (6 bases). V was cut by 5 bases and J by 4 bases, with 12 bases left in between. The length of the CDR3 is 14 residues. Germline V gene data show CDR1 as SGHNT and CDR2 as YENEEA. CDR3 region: CASSPRDSYNEQFF. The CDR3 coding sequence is TGTGCCAGCAGCCCGCGGGACTCTTACAATGAGCAGTTCTTC.

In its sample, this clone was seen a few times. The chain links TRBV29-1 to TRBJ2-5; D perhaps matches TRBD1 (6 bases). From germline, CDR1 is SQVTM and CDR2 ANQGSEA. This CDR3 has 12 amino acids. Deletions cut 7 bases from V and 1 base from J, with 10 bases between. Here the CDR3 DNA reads TGCAGCGGGTGGACAGCCCAAGAGACCCAGTACTTC. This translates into CSGWTAQETQYF. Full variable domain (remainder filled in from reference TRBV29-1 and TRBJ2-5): SAVISQKPSRDICQRGTSLTIQCQVDSQVTMMFWYRQQPGQSLTLIATANQGSEATYESGFVIDKFPISRPNLTFSTLTVSNMSPEDSSIYLCSGWTAQETQYFGPGTRLLVL.

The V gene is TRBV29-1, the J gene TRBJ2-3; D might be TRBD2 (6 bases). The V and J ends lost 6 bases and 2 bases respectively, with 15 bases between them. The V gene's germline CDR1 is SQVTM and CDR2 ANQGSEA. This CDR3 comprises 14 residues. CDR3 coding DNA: TGCAGCGTCGATCTGGGACTGGTCACAGATACGCAGTATTTT. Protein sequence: CSVDLGLVTDTQYF.

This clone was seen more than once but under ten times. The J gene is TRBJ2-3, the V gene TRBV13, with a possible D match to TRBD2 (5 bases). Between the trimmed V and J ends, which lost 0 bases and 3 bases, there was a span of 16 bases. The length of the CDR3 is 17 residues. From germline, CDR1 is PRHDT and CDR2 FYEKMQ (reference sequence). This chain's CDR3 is CASSLGLRGRSTDTQYF. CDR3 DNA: TGTGCCAGCAGCTTAGGCCTCCGGGGAAGAAGTACAGATACGCAGTATTTT.